One and the same sample provided the 24 T cell receptor beta chains below, sequenced in a study of identical twins. TCRdb recomputed calls from the 5' RACE reads with MiXCR, one row per CDR3 protein. The sample consists of fewer than 450,000 distinct CDR3 sequences, approximately 9.1% of them appearing once. Sequenced input: naive T cells sorted from blood. The receptors derive from a woman aged 45-60 years in good health.

This clonotype has more than one count but fewer than ten. The chain joins TRBV7-8 to TRBJ2-5; D gene unclear. CDR3 length: 19 residues. The V gene lost 0 bases and the J gene lost 0 bases, with 20 bases spanning the gap. Germline CDR1 and CDR2: SGHVS and FQNEAQ. The CDR3 sequence is CASSLAEQNTRLYQETQYF. For the CDR3, the DNA is TGTGCCAGCAGCTTAGCGGAACAGAACACCCGATTGTACCAAGAGACCCAGTACTTC.

The chain couples TRBV18 to TRBJ2-7; D is uncertain. The germline CDR1 and CDR2 sequences are KGHSH and LQKENI. V dropped 6 bases and J dropped 7 bases, with 4 bases sitting between them. The CDR3 totals 9 residues. In DNA form, the CDR3 reads TGTGCCAGCTCTCGGGAGCAGTACTTC. Translated, it gives CASSREQYF.

The chain employs TRBV11-2 and TRBJ2-3; 9 nucleotides agree with TRBD2. V trimming: 7 bases; J trimming: 1 base; junction bases outside the gene matches: 9. Germline V CDR1 and CDR2: SGHAT, FQNNGV. This CDR3 comprises 16 residues. This CDR3 is CASTRLAEKGTDTQYF. The DNA of the CDR3 is TGTGCCAGCACCCGACTAGCGGAAAAGGGCACAGATACGCAGTATTTT. Together with reference TRBV11-2 and TRBJ2-3, the CDR3 gives the full variable domain: EAGVAQSPRYKIIEKRQSVAFWCNPISGHATLYWYQQILGQGPKLLIQFQNNGVVDDSQLPKDRFSAERLKGVDSTLKIQPAKLEDSAVYLCASTRLAEKGTDTQYFGPGTRLTVL.

This clonotype has only a few counts. The rearrangement uses TRBV12-3 or TRBV12-4 and TRBJ2-3, with 7 bases matching TRBD2. V gave up 6 bases and J gave up 4 bases; unmatched junction bases: 13. CDR3 size: 16 residues. The CDR3 here is CASSDWGGQGSDTQYF. For the CDR3, the DNA is TGTGCCAGCAGCGACTGGGGAGGGCAAGGCTCAGATACGCAGTATTTT.

The CDR3 bases are TGTGCCACCAGCAGGCCGGGACTAGTCGGGGAGACCCAGTACTTC. Amino acids: CATSRPGLVGETQYF. The gene calls are TRBV15 and TRBJ2-5; 8 positions match TRBD2. V lost 3 bases, J lost 5 bases, and 8 bases stayed unmatched. The germline gives CDR1 LNHNV, CDR2 YYDKDF (reference sequence). The CDR3 loop spans 15 amino acids.

This rearrangement joins TRBV3-1 to TRBJ2-7, with 7 nucleotides matching TRBD1. The CDR3 is 15 residues long. Trimming cost V 3 bases and J 3 bases; bases outside gene matches: 8. CDR1 and CDR2 from the germline V gene are LGHDT and YNNKEL (reference sequence). Written as DNA, the CDR3 is TGTGCCAGCAGCCAGCAGAGGGGGCCATTCTACGAGCAGTACTTC. The encoded protein is CASSQQRGPFYEQYF.

V usage is TRBV15 and J usage is TRBJ2-3; 11 bases fit TRBD2. The CDR3 contains 15 residues. CDR1 is LNHNV, CDR2 YYDKDF, per germline (reference sequence). J gave up 5 bases and V 3 bases, and 4 bases lay outside the gene matches. CDR3 residues: CATSSVSGRGDTQYF. Here the CDR3 DNA reads TGTGCCACCAGCAGTGTTAGCGGGAGGGGAGATACGCAGTATTTT.

This clonotype appeared many times. This rearrangement joins TRBV21-1 to TRBJ2-7; the table's D gene call, TRBD2, was not cross checked with the DNA. TRBV21-1 is designated a pseudogene. CDR3 length equals 16 residues. The CDR3 nucleotides read TGTGCCAGCAGCAGTATAGCGGGAGGGCCTCTTGGGGAGCAGTACGTC. This translates into CASSSIAGGPLGEQYV.

This clonotype has more than one count but fewer than ten. The rearrangement joins TRBV20-1 to TRBJ2-2; the D gene is possibly TRBD1 (6 bases). The CDR3 contains 14 residues. Germline V gene sequence: CDR1 DFQATT, CDR2 SNEGSKA (reference sequence). V lost 3 bases, J lost 1 base, and 9 bases lay in between. CDR3 residues: CSASRGRNTGELFF. CDR3 nucleotide sequence: TGCAGTGCTAGCAGGGGTCGGAACACCGGGGAGCTGTTTTTT.

This chain uses TRBV5-1 with TRBJ2-1; no clear D gene. The ends were cut back, 0 bases at V and 3 bases at J, with 13 bases in the middle. The CDR3 covers 16 residues. In germline, CDR1 is SGHRS, CDR2 YFSETQ. The CDR3 region is CASSLGQKPFYNEQFF. The CDR3 DNA follows: TGCGCCAGCAGCTTGGGACAAAAGCCGTTCTACAATGAGCAGTTCTTC.

At least ten counts were recorded for this clonotype. The genes are TRBV12-3 or TRBV12-4 and TRBJ2-3, with 13 bases aligning to TRBD2. This CDR3 is built from 16 residues. V lost 5 bases to trimming and J lost 6 bases; unmatched junction nucleotides: 8. Here the CDR3 reads CASSRRTSGSWDTQYF. The CDR3 DNA reads as TGTGCCAGCAGTCGACGGACTAGCGGGAGTTGGGATACGCAGTATTTT.

This clonotype was picked up many times. This sequence joins TRBV2 and TRBJ2-5, with TRBD1 identical over 8 bases. Germline assignment: CDR1 SNHLY and CDR2 FYNNEI. V was pared by 7 bases and J by 1 base, with 2 bases of the junction left unmatched. The CDR3 has 13 amino acids. DNA of the CDR3: TGTGCCAGCAAGGGACAGGTCCAAGAGACCCAGTACTTC. Amino acids: CASKGQVQETQYF.

This clonotype has just a few counts. The chain employs TRBV7-2 and TRBJ2-5, with D unclear. This CDR3 region has 14 residues. Germline CDR1 SGHTA, CDR2 FQGNSA. The ends were cut back, 0 bases at V and 5 bases at J, with 10 bases in the middle. The CDR3 sequence is CASSLAAPGETQYF. CDR3 DNA: TGTGCCAGCAGCTTAGCAGCCCCGGGCGAGACCCAGTACTTC.

This clonotype was observed a few times. The CDR3 reads CASSVSRTTGPSSYNEQFF. The CDR3 region has the DNA TGTGCCAGCAGCGTATCCCGAACAACAGGGCCGAGCTCCTACAATGAGCAGTTCTTC. The rearrangement links TRBV9 to TRBJ2-1, with a tentative D call TRBD1 (6 bases). Germline V gives CDR1 SGDLS, CDR2 YYNGEE. V was cut by 1 base and J by 0 bases, with 20 bases left in between. This CDR3 spans 19 amino acids.

Only a few counts were recorded for this clonotype. The chain carries TRBV12-3 or TRBV12-4 and TRBJ2-7; D gene uncertain. The CDR3 covers 12 residues. V dropped 4 bases and J dropped 6 bases, with 10 bases sitting between them. The DNA for the CDR3 is TGTGCCAGCAGTTCCTACGCCGGCGAGCAGTACTTC. Its translation is CASSSYAGEQYF.

Ten or more counts support this clonotype. The chain carries TRBV4-1 and TRBJ2-2; D is ambiguous. CDR1 is MGHRA, CDR2 YSYEKL, per germline. The CDR3 is 13 amino acids. Deletions cut 4 bases from V and 6 bases from J, with 9 bases between. This CDR3 is CASSRGFSGELFF. For the CDR3, the DNA is TGCGCCAGCAGCCGAGGTTTTTCCGGGGAGCTGTTTTTT.

The rearrangement joins TRBV20-1 to TRBJ2-2; 13 bases match TRBD2. Looked up from germline, CDR1 is DFQATT and CDR2 is SNEGSKA (reference sequence). The CDR3 is 14 amino acids. Trimming removed 5 bases from V and 6 bases from J; junction bases left unmatched: 3. The CDR3 bases are TGCAGTGCTTCAGGGACTAGCGGGGCCGGGGAGCTGTTTTTT. Translation: CSASGTSGAGELFF.

This clonotype was detected a few times. This chain joins TRBV3-1 and TRBJ2-1, with D unresolved. This CDR3 spans 11 amino acids. Trimming removed 6 bases from V and 6 bases from J, with 6 bases in between. Germline CDR1 and CDR2: LGHDT and YNNKEL (reference sequence). The CDR3 sequence is CASSNTNEQFF. Written as DNA, the CDR3 is TGTGCCAGCAGTAATACCAATGAGCAGTTCTTC.

The rearrangement links TRBV7-3 to TRBJ2-2; 11 bases line up with TRBD2. The V gene end was trimmed by 5 bases and the J gene end by 8 bases; junction bases not matched to a gene: 10. CDR1 and CDR2 (germline): SGHTA, FQGTGA. The CDR3 runs to 16 residues. CDR3 sequence: CASSVLAGGPKGELFF. The CDR3 coding sequence is TGTGCCAGCAGCGTATTAGCGGGAGGGCCAAAAGGGGAGCTGTTTTTT.

The chain combines TRBV30 with TRBJ2-3; D is possibly TRBD1 or TRBD2 (5 bases each). Germline CDR1 and CDR2: GTSNPN and SVGIG (reference sequence). V dropped 1 base and J dropped 5 bases, with 16 bases sitting between them. The CDR3 has 15 residues. CDR3 coding DNA: TGTGCCTGGAGTGGATCGGGACGGGCCGGAGATACGCAGTATTTT. It is translated as CAWSGSGRAGDTQYF.

As for this clonotype: A much larger clonotype is one base distant, so this may be a read error. The chain combines TRBV20-1 with TRBJ2-1, with TRBD2 identical over 8 bases. V shed 3 bases, J shed 4 bases, and the junction held 5 bases outside the gene matches. The germline V gene has CDR1 DFQATT and CDR2 SNEGSKA (reference sequence). This CDR3 comprises 14 residues. CDR3 sequence reads: CSASPLAGYNEQFF. CDR3 nucleotide sequence: TGCAGTGCTAGTCCGCTAGCGGGTTACAATGAGCAGTTCTTC.

The CDR3 DNA sequence: TGTGCCAGCAGCCCTGCGGGCAGCCGGACCCAGTACTTC. It specifies CASSPAGSRTQYF. The chain employs TRBV7-2 and TRBJ2-5; maybe TRBD2 (5 bases). Germline V gene lookup returns CDR1 SGHTA and CDR2 FQGNSA. The V end was cut by 5 bases, the J end by 7 bases, with 14 bases between. This CDR3 region has 13 residues.

This chain joins TRBV29-1 and TRBJ2-3; perhaps TRBD1 as D (6 bases). The V gene lost 6 bases and the J gene lost 3 bases, with 13 bases spanning the gap. CDR3 length equals 13 residues. CDR1 and CDR2 (germline): SQVTM, ANQGSEA. The CDR3 is CSVRRDTTDTQYF. The CDR3 DNA is TGCAGCGTCAGACGGGACACAACAGATACGCAGTATTTT.

This clonotype appeared many times. The gene calls are TRBV20-1 and TRBJ2-1; a possible D gene is TRBD2 (5 bases). CDR3 length: 13 amino acids. Germline lookup yields CDR1 DFQATT and CDR2 SNEGSKA (reference sequence). CDR3 protein: CSLNRGSYNEQFF. Written as DNA, the CDR3 is TGCAGCCTAAATCGGGGTTCCTACAATGAGCAGTTCTTC.